This T cell receptor beta chain was documented in a study of blood T cell repertoires in COVID-19. Study summary: Sites across the United States, Italy and Spain contributed samples from acute and convalescent COVID-19. PBMCs, B-cell-depleted T cells, or T cells were the source of the cDNA or gDNA that made up the material.

Under the authors' procedure: How many nucleated cells were present was estimated from reference gene primer amplification. Libraries were prepared by immunoSEQ multiplex PCR; TCRdb keeps only in-frame clonotypes and omits some of them. V and J calls plus clone size are reproduced from that table; the DNA served to infer D and trimming. Among nearly 60,000 clones listed, 85% to 90% were seen once. V was clipped by 4 bases and J by 6 bases; unmatched bases: 6. The V gene's germline CDR1 is SEHNR and CDR2 FQNEAQ (reference sequence). The CDR3 spans 14 residues. This receptor was taken from a man aged 40-49 years with active COVID-19. Sequenced input: peripheral blood. The chain joins TRBV7-9 to TRBJ2-4; TRBD2 aligns across 7 bases. CDR3 amino acids: CASSSWTSGNIQYF. In nucleotides, the CDR3 is TGTGCCAGCAGCTCCTGGACTAGTGGAAACATTCAGTACTTC.